The 30 T cell receptor beta chains listed next were all sequenced from one sample in a study of cytomegalovirus exposure and HLA in healthy donors. The primer mix had 60 Vbeta and 13 Jbeta primers. Sequencing was performed with immunoSEQ multiplex PCR; in TCRdb, only in-frame clones are kept and a portion is missing. Counted here are some 78,000 clones, 72% occurring once; the ten biggest clones make up 8.5% to 14%. The sequenced material came from PBMCs. These receptor sequences come from a woman in her thirties or forties in good health and CMV-seropositive.

V is TRBV7-2 and J is TRBJ2-1, with D maybe TRBD2 (5 bases). Germline-derived CDR1 and CDR2 are SGHTA and FQGNSA. V dropped 5 bases and J dropped 8 bases, with 19 bases sitting between them. This CDR3 contains 15 residues. The CDR3 sequence is CASSPEFLLAYEQFF. The DNA of the CDR3 is TGTGCCAGCAGCCCCGAATTCTTGCTAGCTTATGAGCAGTTCTTC.

The gene calls are TRBV4-3 and TRBJ1-1, with 12 bases lining up with TRBD1. The CDR3 is 16 residues long. The ends lost 8 bases at V and 3 bases at J; junction bases unmatched: 10. Germline CDR1 is LGHNA and CDR2 is YSLEER. CDR3 sequence reads: CASRRDRGRRDTEAFF. DNA for the CDR3: TGCGCCAGCCGACGGGACAGGGGGCGCAGGGACACTGAAGCTTTCTTT.

About this clone: Different DNA sequences within this sample yield the same CDR3. V gene TRBV30 combines with J gene TRBJ2-2; TRBD1 agrees at 7 bases. V dropped 3 bases and J dropped 0; count of bases not matched to a gene: 1. Looked up from germline, CDR1 is GTSNPN and CDR2 is SVGIG (reference sequence). This CDR3 region has 14 residues. The CDR3, as DNA: TGTGCCTGGAGGCAGGGGGCGAACACCGGGGAGCTGTTTTTT. Its translation is CAWRQGANTGELFF.

The V gene is TRBV5-1, the J gene TRBJ1-1; TRBD1 agrees at 7 bases. With 4 bases clipped from V and 4 bases from J, the junction kept 7 bases outside the gene matches. The CDR3 extends over 14 amino acids. Germline CDR1 is SGHRS and CDR2 is YFSETQ. The DNA of the CDR3 is TGCGCCAGCAGCGTGCCGGGACAGCTCACTGAAGCTTTCTTT. As protein: CASSVPGQLTEAFF.

The table lists this clone with a count of one. The rearrangement links TRBV7-9 to TRBJ1-2; a possible D gene is TRBD1 (5 bases). CDR1 and CDR2 (germline): SEHNR, FQNEAQ (reference sequence). Trimming removed 1 base at V and 3 bases at J, with 12 bases between. The CDR3 length is 15 residues. The CDR3 loop reads CASSLGGETYYGYTF. For the CDR3, the DNA is TGTGCCAGCAGCTTAGGGGGGGAAACCTACTATGGCTACACCTTC.

The chain combines TRBV30 with TRBJ1-1; tentatively, D is TRBD1 (6 bases). The CDR3 contains 14 residues. Between the trimmed V and J ends, which lost 2 bases and 5 bases, there was a span of 15 bases. Germline values: CDR1 GTSNPN, CDR2 SVGIG (reference sequence). CDR3 nucleotide sequence: TGTGCCTGGAGTTTCCACGGGGGGCAGACTGAAGCTTTCTTT. Its translation is CAWSFHGGQTEAFF.

V is TRBV18 and J is TRBJ2-7; 7 positions agree with TRBD2. The length of the CDR3 is 15 residues. V lost 5 bases and J lost 0; bases outside the gene matches: 7. CDR1 is KGHSH and CDR2 is LQKENI in the germline V gene. DNA of the CDR3: TGTGCCAGCTCAGTTACCGGGACTACCTCCTACGAGCAGTACTTC. Protein product: CASSVTGTTSYEQYF.

This clone was picked up a small number of times. The chain has TRBV5-4 and TRBJ1-2, with a weak D call TRBD1 (5 bases). This CDR3 comprises 13 residues. V shed 3 bases and J shed 6 bases, with 12 bases lying between them. Per germline, CDR1 SGHNT and CDR2 YYREEE (reference sequence). This chain's CDR3 is CASSSQGWDGYTF. The CDR3 DNA follows: TGTGCCAGCAGCTCGCAGGGCTGGGATGGCTACACCTTC.

V and J are TRBV5-1 and TRBJ1-2, with D hard to call. The CDR3 spans 16 residues. Germline CDR1 reads SGHRS; CDR2 reads YFSETQ. V lost 4 bases to trimming and J lost 0 bases, with 16 bases between them. CDR3 protein: CASSPQTSVANYGYTF. The CDR3 region has the DNA TGCGCCAGCAGCCCCCAGACATCCGTAGCTAACTATGGCTACACCTTC.

The DNA of the CDR3 is TGTGCCACCAGCGGGGGGAAGGCGGGCTCCTACAATGAGCAGTTCTTC. Translated: CATSGGKAGSYNEQFF. The rearrangement uses TRBV15 and TRBJ2-1, with TRBD2 as a possible D gene (6 bases). V lost 5 bases to trimming and J lost 0 bases, with 14 bases between them. Germline V lookup: CDR1 LNHNV, CDR2 YYDKDF (reference sequence). This CDR3 comprises 16 residues.

The rearrangement uses TRBV9 and TRBJ2-3; TRBD2 agrees at 9 bases. Germline V CDR1 and CDR2: SGDLS, YYNGEE. The CDR3 covers 15 residues. V shed 3 bases, J shed 3 bases, and the junction held 5 bases outside the gene matches. In DNA, the CDR3 is TGTGCCAGCAGCGATGGACTAGCGAGTACAGATACGCAGTATTTT. Protein sequence: CASSDGLASTDTQYF. Drawing the rest from reference TRBV9 and TRBJ2-3, the complete variable domain is DSGVTQTPKHLITATGQRVTLRCSPRSGDLSVYWYQQSLDQGLQFLIQYYNGEERAKGNILERFSAQQFPDLHSELNLSSLELGDSALYFCASSDGLASTDTQYFGPGTRLTVL.

V is TRBV28 and J is TRBJ2-7; 7 bases match TRBD2. The V segment lost 8 bases and the J segment 1 base; nucleotides outside the gene matches: 11. The CDR3 runs 15 residues. Looked up from germline, CDR1 is MDHEN and CDR2 is SYDVKM. This CDR3 is CASARPGLLSYEQYF. For the CDR3, the DNA is TGTGCCAGCGCCCGACCGGGACTACTATCCTACGAGCAGTACTTC.

This rearrangement joins TRBV9 to TRBJ1-1, with D unresolved. This CDR3 contains 15 residues. CDR1 and CDR2 from the germline V gene are SGDLS and YYNGEE. Trimming shortened V by 0 bases and J by 1 base, and 10 bases separated the two germline ends. This chain's CDR3 is CASSVGGSANTEAFF. DNA for the CDR3: TGTGCCAGCAGCGTAGGAGGCAGCGCGAACACTGAAGCTTTCTTT.

This clone was seen more than once but under ten times. V is TRBV28 and J is TRBJ1-4, with 7 bases fitting TRBD1. This CDR3 has 14 amino acids. Germline trimming cut 7 bases from V and 6 bases from J; bases unmatched to any gene: 8. The germline CDR1 and CDR2 sequences are MDHEN and SYDVKM. The CDR3 DNA is TGTGCCAGCATTTGGAGGGGGCGGGATGAAAAACTGTTTTTT. Translation: CASIWRGRDEKLFF.

In DNA, the CDR3 is TGTGCCAGCAGTTTGATTCGGGGGAAAGCTTTCTTT. Its translation: CASSLIRGKAFF. The V call is TRBV28, the J call TRBJ1-1; D possibly corresponds to TRBD1 (5 bases). V lost 3 bases and J lost 9, with 11 bases in between. Germline CDR1 is MDHEN and CDR2 is SYDVKM. There are 12 residues in the CDR3.

This sequence joins TRBV7-9 and TRBJ2-1, with TRBD1 identical over 8 bases. The trim removed 6 bases at V and 4 bases at J, leaving 11 bases unmatched. The V gene's germline CDR1 is SEHNR and CDR2 FQNEAQ (reference sequence). This CDR3 comprises 16 residues. The CDR3 region is CASRGRDRQGYNEQFF. As DNA, the CDR3 is TGTGCCAGCAGGGGTCGGGACAGGCAGGGGTACAATGAGCAGTTCTTC. Filled out from reference TRBV7-9 and TRBJ2-1, the complete variable domain reads DTGVSQNPRHKITKRGQNVTFRCDPISEHNRLYWYRQTLGQGPEFLTYFQNEAQLEKSRLLSDRFSAERPKGSFSTLEIQRTEQGDSAMYLCASRGRDRQGYNEQFFGPGTRLTVL.

This clone was seen just once. The CDR3 here is CASSLGTSVQNQPQHF. As DNA, the CDR3 is TGTGCCAGCAGCTTGGGGACATCGGTTCAAAATCAGCCCCAGCATTTT. The chain uses TRBV11-2 and TRBJ1-5; tentatively, D is TRBD1 (6 bases). Germline lookup yields CDR1 SGHAT and CDR2 FQNNGV. This CDR3 has 16 amino acids. V was trimmed by 3 bases and J by 4 bases, leaving 16 bases between them.

The chain employs TRBV28 and TRBJ2-1, with D possibly being TRBD2 (5 bases). V was pared by 3 bases and J by 5 bases, with 14 bases between. Germline loops: CDR1 MDHEN, CDR2 SYDVKM. The CDR3 is made up of 15 amino acids. CDR3 loop: CASSFGGNANNEQFF. CDR3 sequence (DNA): TGTGCCAGCAGTTTCGGAGGAAACGCGAACAATGAGCAGTTCTTC. Filled out from reference TRBV28 and TRBJ2-1, the complete variable domain reads DVKVTQSSRYLVKRTGEKVFLECVQDMDHENMFWYRQDPGLGLRLIYFSYDVKMKEKGDIPEGYSVSREKKERFSLILESASTNQTSMYLCASSFGGNANNEQFFGPGTRLTVL.

CDR3 protein: CAWGQGSSYSNQPQHF. In DNA form, the CDR3 reads TGTGCCTGGGGACAGGGTTCCTCATATAGCAATCAGCCCCAGCATTTT. This chain links TRBV30 with TRBJ1-5; 8 nucleotides align to TRBD1. V lost 5 bases, J lost 0 bases, and 9 bases stayed unmatched. The CDR3 is 16 residues long. Germline lookup yields CDR1 GTSNPN and CDR2 SVGIG (reference sequence).

The CDR3 DNA reads TGTGCCAGCAGTGAGATACGGGGGACAGCGTTTAACTATGGCTACACCTTC. Translated: CASSEIRGTAFNYGYTF. The chain joins TRBV6-1 to TRBJ1-2; 7 bases agree with TRBD1. CDR1 and CDR2 (germline): MNHNS, SASEGT. Trimming cost V 3 bases and J 1 base; bases outside gene matches: 11. CDR3 size: 17 residues.

The chain couples TRBV6-4 to TRBJ2-1, with 7 bases matching TRBD2. The length of the CDR3 is 15 residues. Germline V gives CDR1 MRHNA, CDR2 SNTAGT. J gave up 4 bases and V 6 bases, and 9 bases lay outside the gene matches. CDR3 DNA: TGTGCCAGCAGCAGATCAGCGGGGCAGTACAATGAGCAGTTCTTC. Its protein product is CASSRSAGQYNEQFF.

This clone was detected only once. This rearrangement joins TRBV5-1 to TRBJ1-1, with 10 bases lining up with TRBD1. Unmatched junction bases numbered 9, after V lost 0 bases and J lost 4 bases. Germline assignment: CDR1 SGHRS and CDR2 YFSETQ. The CDR3 runs 17 residues. CDR3 amino acids: CASSLGLGQGGITEAFF. The DNA for the CDR3 is TGCGCCAGCAGCTTGGGATTAGGACAGGGGGGTATCACTGAAGCTTTCTTT.

Worth noting for this clone: Relative to the germline gene, one junction end is altered; a read error may explain this. The gene calls are TRBV4-1 and TRBJ1-2, with D unresolved. The CDR3 is 14 amino acids. Looked up from germline, CDR1 is MGHRA and CDR2 is YSYEKL. CDR3 bases: TGCGCCAGCAGCCAAGATCGGGGAGTCTATGGCTACCCCTTC. Its protein product is CASSQDRGVYGYPF.

V and J are TRBV5-6 and TRBJ1-2; D call uncertain. CDR1 is SGHDT, CDR2 YYEEEE, per germline. The CDR3 is 11 residues long. V was trimmed by 3 bases and J by 8 bases, leaving 8 bases between them. CDR3 DNA sequence: TGTGCCAGCAGCTCTTCCGGGGGCTACACCTTC. Translation: CASSSSGGYTF.

This clone has only a few counts. The genes are TRBV15 and TRBJ1-1; D is unresolved. Germline V CDR1 and CDR2: LNHNV, YYDKDF (reference sequence). Trimming cost V 0 bases and J 8 bases, with 10 bases left between them. This CDR3 comprises 13 residues. The CDR3 here is CATSRERESEAFF. The CDR3, as DNA: TGTGCCACCAGCAGAGAGAGGGAGAGCGAAGCTTTCTTT.

The genes are TRBV7-8 and TRBJ1-1; D unresolved. Trimming removed 4 bases at V and 1 base at J, with 10 bases between. The CDR3 consists of 14 residues. Germline-derived CDR1 and CDR2 are SGHVS and FQNEAQ. CDR3 residues: CASSSSSKNTEAFF. DNA for the CDR3: TGTGCCAGCAGCTCTAGCTCAAAGAACACTGAAGCTTTCTTT.

The J gene is TRBJ2-3, the V gene TRBV25-1; 7 bases fit TRBD1. Germline CDR1 MGHDK, CDR2 SYGVNS. After removal of 2 bases from V and 5 bases from J, the junction contained 7 bases not matched to a gene. CDR3 size: 15 residues. This CDR3 is CASSEGAGGRDTQYF. CDR3 bases: TGTGCCAGCAGTGAAGGGGCAGGGGGTAGAGATACGCAGTATTTT.

The chain links TRBV5-1 to TRBJ2-5, with a possible D match to TRBD2 (7 bases). V dropped 1 base and J dropped 4 bases, with 20 bases sitting between them. CDR1 and CDR2 (germline): SGHRS, YFSETQ. The CDR3 loop spans 17 amino acids. Here the CDR3 DNA reads TGCGCCAGCAGCTTGCTCGGGGGCGGGAGCTCAGGAGAGACCCAGTACTTC. Its protein is CASSLLGGGSSGETQYF. Variable domain in full (rest from reference TRBV5-1 and TRBJ2-5): KAGVTQTPRYLIKTRGQQVTLSCSPISGHRSVSWYQQTPGQGLQFLFEYFSETQRNKGNFPGRFSGRQFSNSRSEMNVSTLELGDSALYLCASSLLGGGSSGETQYFGPGTRLLVL.

This chain joins TRBV28 and TRBJ1-2; D is undetermined. The CDR3 runs to 12 residues. Trimming cost V 2 bases and J 7 bases, with 8 bases left between them. Germline V gene lookup returns CDR1 MDHEN and CDR2 SYDVKM. The CDR3 nucleotides read TGTGCCAGCAGTTTAGGAGTGGGTGGCTACACCTTC. Amino acids: CASSLGVGGYTF.

This clone was picked up one time. V gene TRBV18 combines with J gene TRBJ1-1; D unresolved. The length of the CDR3 is 17 residues. The V gene lost 5 bases and the J gene lost 0 bases, with 19 bases spanning the gap. CDR1 KGHSH and CDR2 LQKENI come from the germline V gene. The CDR3: CASSGSVRAGMNTEAFF. In nucleotides, the CDR3 is TGTGCCAGCTCAGGATCGGTAAGGGCGGGAATGAACACTGAAGCTTTCTTT.